This TCR beta chain originates from a study of T-cell reconstitution after alpha-beta-depleted transplantation in children. Concerning this clonotype: Its target is not known.

Overall study results and limits: Alpha-beta T cells present about two months after transplant were reported to originate from several hundred expanded graft clones. Several patients had high TCRbeta diversity at day 60; it came from surviving recipient T cells and thymic progenitors. Diversity and T-cell counts at one year after transplant derived mostly from new T cells.

With 1 base removed from V and 7 bases from J, the gap between germline ends came to 14 bases. The CDR3 loop spans 15 amino acids. Germline V CDR1 and CDR2: MGHDK, SYGVNS. Unique molecular identifiers were built into the TCRbeta library. TCRdb analysed the PCR reads with MiXCR anew, one entry per CDR3 protein. The data contain hundreds of thousands of distinct CDR3 sequences, 16% of them singletons. The clonotype was recovered from a male patient between 5 and 17 years old who had a stem cell transplant for acute lymphoblastic leukemia, so the T cells may come from the graft donor. The starting material was PBMCs, mostly from graft donor cells, obtained 360 days after TCRalphabeta/CD19-depleted stem cell transplant. The genes are TRBV25-1 and TRBJ2-1, with a possible D match to TRBD1 (6 bases). CDR3 region: CASSEWGHGENEQFF. CDR3 DNA sequence: TGTGCCAGCAGTGAATGGGGGCACGGAGAGAATGAGCAGTTCTTC.